These 24 T cell receptor beta chains originate from one sample sequenced in a study of T cell responses to AZD1222 COVID-19 vaccine. The assay was immunoSEQ multiplex PCR, and TCRdb's table has in-frame clones only and misses some. The sample has around 110,000 clones, approximately 85% seen once. The source material was peripheral blood, sampled on day 0 of MenACWY control vaccination. These receptors were collected from an adult in good health.

In this sample, this clone turned up a few times. This chain connects TRBV14 to TRBJ2-1; D tentatively fits TRBD1 or TRBD2 (6 bases each). Germline V lookup: CDR1 SGHDN, CDR2 FVKESK. The CDR3 contains 13 residues. V lost 0 bases and J 12 bases, leaving 12 bases between the germline ends. CDR3 amino acids: CASSQDVQGGQFF. DNA of the CDR3: TGTGCCAGCAGCCAAGATGTACAGGGAGGGCAGTTCTTC.

This chain links TRBV5-6 with TRBJ1-2; no clear D gene. Trimming took 0 bases from V and 5 from J, leaving 8 bases between them. Germline assignment: CDR1 SGHDT and CDR2 YYEEEE. The CDR3 length is 13 residues. The DNA for the CDR3 is TGTGCCAGCAGCTTGGGGGCTACGTATGGCTACACCTTC. Its protein is CASSLGATYGYTF.

This clone was picked up one time. The J gene is TRBJ1-3, the V gene TRBV3-1 (or the pseudogene TRBV3-2); D is undetermined. V shed 5 bases and J shed 4 bases, with 18 bases lying between them. The CDR3 contains 16 residues. CDR1 is LGHDT, CDR2 YNNKEL, per germline (reference sequence). CDR3 coding DNA: TGTGCCAGCAGCGGTCAAGCGGGCTATCGAGGAAACACCATATATTTT. Protein product: CASSGQAGYRGNTIYF.

CDR3 bases: TGTGCCAGCAGTGACCCCGGAAGGGGGGAGAACACTGAAGCTTTCTTT. Translated, it gives CASSDPGRGENTEAFF. V usage is TRBV6-2 or TRBV6-3 and J usage is TRBJ1-1; D is possibly TRBD1 (6 bases). The V gene's germline CDR1 is MNHEY and CDR2 SVGEGT. The CDR3 has 16 residues. Deletions cut 5 bases from V and 1 base from J, with 17 bases between.

The chain links TRBV19 to TRBJ2-7; the match to TRBD1 covers 7 bases. The ends lost 0 bases at V and 2 bases at J; junction bases unmatched: 4. Germline V CDR1 and CDR2: LNHDA, SQIVND (reference sequence). The CDR3 spans 15 residues. CDR3 residues: CASSIDGTDPYEQYF. CDR3 DNA: TGTGCCAGTAGTATAGATGGGACAGACCCCTACGAGCAGTACTTC.

This sequence joins TRBV4-1 and TRBJ1-2; D gene uncertain. The V and J ends lost 5 bases and 0 bases respectively, with 13 bases between them. The CDR3 runs to 15 residues. The germline V gene has CDR1 MGHRA and CDR2 YSYEKL. The CDR3 spells CASSTTLGANYGYTF. In nucleotides, the CDR3 is TGCGCCAGCAGCACAACACTCGGAGCTAACTATGGCTACACCTTC.

The chain combines TRBV2 with TRBJ1-2, with TRBD1 matching over 12 bases. This CDR3 is built from 15 residues. V trimming: 3 bases; J trimming: 2 bases; junction bases outside the gene matches: 1. Germline V gives CDR1 SNHLY, CDR2 FYNNEI. The CDR3 protein is CASSEGQGANYGYTF. The CDR3 DNA is TGTGCCAGCAGTGAGGGACAGGGGGCGAACTATGGCTACACCTTC. The full variable domain, its missing parts supplied by reference TRBV2 and TRBJ1-2, is EPEVTQTPSHQVTQMGQEVILRCVPISNHLYFYWYRQILGQKVEFLVSFYNNEISEKSEIFDDQFSVERPDGSNFTLKIRSTKLEDSAMYFCASSEGQGANYGYTFGSGTRLTVV.

The CDR3 bases are TGTGCCAGCAAAGACAGGCGCGCGAACACCGGGGAGCTGTTTTTT. This sequence encodes CASKDRRANTGELFF. The gene calls are TRBV2 and TRBJ2-2; D is perhaps TRBD1 (6 bases). The CDR3 runs 15 residues. Germline V gene lookup returns CDR1 SNHLY and CDR2 FYNNEI. Trimming stripped 7 bases from V and 0 bases from J, with 12 bases between.

The chain uses TRBV3-1 (or the pseudogene TRBV3-2) and TRBJ2-3; 11 bases match TRBD2. The V gene's germline CDR1 is LGHDT and CDR2 YNNKEL (reference sequence). V trimming: 3 bases; J trimming: 1 base; junction bases outside the gene matches: 0. The CDR3 contains 15 residues. Written as DNA, the CDR3 is TGTGCCAGCAGCCAGGGACTAGCGGGCACAGATACGCAGTATTTT. The encoded protein is CASSQGLAGTDTQYF.

This clone showed up just once. The J gene is TRBJ2-5, the V gene TRBV19; maybe TRBD2 (6 bases). V lost 10 bases to trimming and J lost 5 bases, with 26 bases between them. CDR1 is LNHDA and CDR2 is SQIVND in the germline V gene (reference sequence). The CDR3 has 16 residues. The DNA for the CDR3 is TGTGCCACCGGGGGAAGGGGCCCCTTTGCGTGGGAGACCCAGTACTTC. It yields the protein CATGGRGPFAWETQYF.

This clone appeared a few times. The rearrangement links TRBV15 to TRBJ2-2; D possibly corresponds to TRBD1 (5 bases). The germline V gene has CDR1 LNHNV and CDR2 YYDKDF (reference sequence). V was cut by 6 bases and J by 5 bases, with 10 bases left in between. There are 13 residues in the CDR3. For the CDR3, the DNA is TGTGCCACCAGGATCAGGGTTACCGGGGAGCTGTTTTTT. Its protein is CATRIRVTGELFF.

V and J are TRBV5-8 and TRBJ1-4; TRBD1 matches 8 bases. The CDR3 spans 15 residues. Trimming cost V 0 bases and J 7 bases; bases outside gene matches: 5. CDR1 is SGHTS, CDR2 YDEGEE, per germline. CDR3 in amino acids: CASSLGGQATEKLFF. The CDR3, as DNA: TGTGCCAGCAGCTTGGGGGGACAGGCAACTGAAAAACTGTTTTTT.

The J gene is TRBJ1-5, the V gene TRBV28, with 7 bases matching TRBD1. Germline V gene data show CDR1 as MDHEN and CDR2 as SYDVKM. The trim removed 3 bases at V and 2 bases at J, leaving 4 bases unmatched. The CDR3 consists of 15 residues. CDR3: CASSLEGAGNQPQHF. The CDR3, as DNA: TGTGCCAGCAGTTTGGAGGGGGCTGGCAATCAGCCCCAGCATTTT. The full variable domain, with the rest looked up from reference TRBV28 and TRBJ1-5, is DVKVTQSSRYLVKRTGEKVFLECVQDMDHENMFWYRQDPGLGLRLIYFSYDVKMKEKGDIPEGYSVSREKKERFSLILESASTNQTSMYLCASSLEGAGNQPQHFGDGTRLSIL.

The chain couples TRBV19 to TRBJ1-4; D remains ambiguous. The CDR3 consists of 16 residues. Between the trimmed V and J ends, which lost 4 bases and 5 bases, there was a span of 17 bases. The germline V gene has CDR1 LNHDA and CDR2 SQIVND (reference sequence). CDR3 bases: TGTGCCAGTAGTAAAAAAAACGGGATCGGGAATGAAAAACTGTTTTTT. The encoded protein is CASSKKNGIGNEKLFF. The full variable domain, completed using reference TRBV19 and TRBJ1-4, is DGGITQSPKYLFRKEGQNVTLSCEQNLNHDAMYWYRQDPGQGLRLIYYSQIVNDFQKGDIAEGYSVSREKKESFPLTVTSAQKNPTAFYLCASSKKNGIGNEKLFFGSGTQLSVL.

This sequence joins TRBV7-2 and TRBJ1-2; TRBD1 is a possible D gene (6 bases). This CDR3 spans 15 amino acids. From germline, CDR1 is SGHTA and CDR2 FQGNSA. V lost 6 bases to trimming and J lost 5 bases, with 19 bases between them. The DNA for the CDR3 is TGTGCCAGCAGGGGGGGCGCCGTGGTTTCTTATGGCTACACCTTC. Encoded protein: CASRGGAVVSYGYTF. Based on the CDR3 plus reference TRBV7-2 and TRBJ1-2, the full variable domain is GAGVSQSPSNKVTEKGKDVELRCDPISGHTALYWYRQSLGQGLEFLIYFQGNSAPDKSGLPSDRFSAERTGGSVSTLTIQRTQQEDSAVYLCASRGGAVVSYGYTFGSGTRLTVV.

The V and J genes are TRBV5-1 and TRBJ2-6, with D perhaps assigned TRBD1 or TRBD2 (5 bases each). CDR1 SGHRS and CDR2 YFSETQ come from the germline V gene. This CDR3 region has 16 residues. The V gene lost 3 bases and the J gene lost 4 bases, with 14 bases spanning the gap. CDR3 coding DNA: TGCGCCAGCAGCTCTACCCGGGGCACCGGGGCCAACGTCCTGACTTTC. This translates into CASSSTRGTGANVLTF.

This clone was seen a single time. The chain is built from TRBV19 and TRBJ2-3, with TRBD2 matching over 8 bases. This CDR3 is 14 amino acids long. CDR1 is LNHDA and CDR2 is SQIVND in the germline V gene (reference sequence). V was clipped by 9 bases and J by 2 bases; unmatched bases: 7. The DNA of the CDR3 is TGTGCCAGCAGACTAGCGCTTAACACAGATACGCAGTATTTT. This sequence encodes CASRLALNTDTQYF. The entire variable domain, with the rest obtained from reference TRBV19 and TRBJ2-3, is as follows: DGGITQSPKYLFRKEGQNVTLSCEQNLNHDAMYWYRQDPGQGLRLIYYSQIVNDFQKGDIAEGYSVSREKKESFPLTVTSAQKNPTAFYLCASRLALNTDTQYFGPGTRLTVL.

This rearrangement joins TRBV5-1 to TRBJ1-1; 7 bases fit TRBD1. Germline V gene data show CDR1 as SGHRS and CDR2 as YFSETQ. The junction had 11 bases not matched to a gene; V was cut back by 3 bases and J by 6 bases. The CDR3 totals 15 residues. This CDR3 reads CASSSVAGGESEAFF. The CDR3 DNA reads as TGCGCCAGCAGCTCGGTAGCAGGGGGAGAATCTGAAGCTTTCTTT.

Here the CDR3 reads CASSLRGRGYYGYTF. Here the CDR3 DNA reads TGTGCCAGCAGTTTGAGGGGGCGCGGGTATTATGGCTACACCTTC. This rearrangement joins TRBV28 to TRBJ1-2; 7 bases match TRBD1. V was pared by 3 bases and J by 5 bases, with 9 bases of the junction left unmatched. CDR1 is MDHEN and CDR2 is SYDVKM in the germline V gene. This CDR3 contains 15 residues.

The chain combines TRBV7-2 with TRBJ2-7; 9 bases are a match to TRBD2. Germline CDR1 and CDR2: SGHTA and FQGNSA. This CDR3 has 16 amino acids. V lost 0 bases and J lost 2; bases outside the gene matches: 5. The CDR3 DNA reads as TGTGCCAGCAGCTTAGCTAGCGGGGGTTCCGCCTACGAGCAGTACTTC. Its translation is CASSLASGGSAYEQYF.

The V call is TRBV28, the J call TRBJ1-3; tentatively, D is TRBD1 (5 bases). The CDR3 contains 15 residues. With 3 bases removed from V and 0 bases from J, the gap between germline ends came to 9 bases. The V gene's germline CDR1 is MDHEN and CDR2 SYDVKM. The CDR3: CASSFPGSSGNTIYF. The DNA of the CDR3 is TGTGCCAGCAGTTTCCCAGGGAGCTCTGGAAACACCATATATTTT.

The chain uses TRBV7-3 and TRBJ2-3; D remains unclear. The CDR3 is 13 amino acids. Germline values: CDR1 SGHTA, CDR2 FQGTGA. Trimming stripped 3 bases from V and 6 bases from J, with 10 bases between. The DNA for the CDR3 is TGTGCCAGCAGCTTCGGACCGGAGGATACGCAGTATTTT. It translates to CASSFGPEDTQYF.

The J gene is TRBJ1-1, the V gene TRBV18; perhaps TRBD1 as D (6 bases). CDR1 is KGHSH, CDR2 LQKENI, per germline. V was trimmed by 1 base and J by 0 bases, leaving 18 bases between them. The CDR3 extends over 18 amino acids. In nucleotides, the CDR3 is TGTGCCAGCTCACCACTGGACAGTGGCGGTTGGATGAACACTGAAGCTTTCTTT. This sequence encodes CASSPLDSGGWMNTEAFF.

This clone appeared once. This sequence joins TRBV27 and TRBJ1-6, with 10 nucleotides matching TRBD1. Germline CDR1 MNHEY, CDR2 SMNVEV (reference sequence). Trimming removed 6 bases from V and 8 bases from J; junction bases left unmatched: 4. The CDR3 covers 14 residues. The CDR3 protein is CASRRDRGYSPLHF. The CDR3 nucleotides are TGTGCCAGCAGACGGGACAGGGGATATTCACCCCTCCACTTT.